Following are 19 T cell receptor beta chains from one sample sequenced in a study of shared clonotypes between healthy human individuals. Sequencing was performed with immunoSEQ multiplex PCR; in TCRdb, only in-frame clones are kept and a portion is missing. The profile shows fewer than 650,000 clones, 76% of them singletons. Sequencing was performed on PBMCs. These TCRs come from a woman aged 40-49 years in good health. Some clones in this sample may be carry-over from other donors' samples.

This chain uses TRBV2 with TRBJ2-1; 14 bases fit TRBD2. The CDR3 sequence is 15 residues long. The J segment lost 9 bases and the V segment lost 6 bases, leaving 7 bases of the junction unmatched. Germline CDR1 SNHLY, CDR2 FYNNEI. The CDR3 loop reads CASRGPGLAGGEQFF. Here the CDR3 DNA reads TGTGCCAGCAGAGGACCAGGACTAGCGGGAGGTGAGCAGTTCTTC.

The chain recombines TRBV7-8 with TRBJ2-2; D gene ambiguous. Germline lookup yields CDR1 SGHVS and CDR2 FQNEAQ. This CDR3 is built from 14 residues. V shed 5 bases and J shed 0 bases, with 7 bases lying between them. CDR3 DNA sequence: TGTGCCAGCAGCCGGGCTACGAACACCGGGGAGCTGTTTTTT. Its protein product is CASSRATNTGELFF.

This clone showed up just a few times. The gene calls are TRBV5-1 and TRBJ2-7, with TRBD1 matching over 8 bases. The CDR3 extends over 14 amino acids. CDR1 and CDR2 (germline): SGHRS, YFSETQ. V dropped 4 bases and J dropped 2; count of bases not matched to a gene: 5. CDR3: CASSPQGATYEQYF. The DNA for the CDR3 is TGCGCCAGCAGCCCCCAGGGGGCGACCTACGAGCAGTACTTC.

The chain has TRBV6-1 and TRBJ2-7; either TRBD1 or TRBD2 may fit D (5 bases each). Germline CDR1 reads MNHNS; CDR2 reads SASEGT. Trimming cost V 3 bases and J 6 bases, with 12 bases left between them. This CDR3 comprises 13 residues. The CDR3 DNA follows: TGTGCCAGCAGTGACCCGGGGCGGATCGAGCAGTACTTC. Residues: CASSDPGRIEQYF.

The table lists this clone with many counts. The rearrangement links TRBV4-2 to TRBJ2-7; the D is unclear. Germline CDR1 is LGHNA and CDR2 is YNFKEQ. Trimming shortened V by 4 bases and J by 0 bases, and 13 bases separated the two germline ends. The CDR3 contains 15 residues. The CDR3 DNA reads as TGTGCCAGCAGCCGAAGCGAGTCCTCCTCCTACGAGCAGTACTTC. Amino acid sequence: CASSRSESSSYEQYF.

This chain links TRBV5-1 with TRBJ1-2, with TRBD1 as a possible D gene (6 bases). From germline, CDR1 is SGHRS and CDR2 YFSETQ. The CDR3 contains 14 residues. V was trimmed by 3 bases and J by 4 bases, leaving 13 bases between them. CDR3 sequence reads: CASSSHRATYGYTF. CDR3 in DNA: TGCGCCAGCAGCTCACACAGGGCAACCTATGGCTACACCTTC. The full variable domain, completed using reference TRBV5-1 and TRBJ1-2, is KAGVTQTPRYLIKTRGQQVTLSCSPISGHRSVSWYQQTPGQGLQFLFEYFSETQRNKGNFPGRFSGRQFSNSRSEMNVSTLELGDSALYLCASSSHRATYGYTFGSGTRLTVV.

The chain uses TRBV29-1 and TRBJ2-1; possibly TRBD2 for D (5 bases). The CDR3 consists of 12 residues. CDR1 is SQVTM and CDR2 is ANQGSEA in the germline V gene. Trimming left V 6 bases short and J 4 bases short, with 10 bases between. The CDR3 nucleotides are TGCAGCGTCGGGGAGAGTTACAATGAGCAGTTCTTC. This translates into CSVGESYNEQFF.

This clone has more than one count but fewer than ten. Possible read error: a much larger clone is one base away. V is TRBV29-1 and J is TRBJ2-5; 9 nucleotides agree with TRBD2. The CDR3 covers 14 residues. Germline CDR1 SQVTM, CDR2 ANQGSEA. Germline trimming cut 3 bases from V and 4 bases from J; bases unmatched to any gene: 6. DNA for the CDR3: TGCAGCGTTGAGGTAGCGGGAGTGGTAGAGACCCAGTACTTC. Translating it yields CSVEVAGVVETQYF.

This chain connects TRBV9 to TRBJ2-7; D is ambiguous. This CDR3 is 15 amino acids long. The ends were cut back, 7 bases at V and 1 base at J, with 18 bases in the middle. Germline values: CDR1 SGDLS, CDR2 YYNGEE. CDR3 nucleotides: TGTGCCAGCTCTCGAGGAGATGAGCCTTCCTACGAGCAGTACTTC. Amino acids: CASSRGDEPSYEQYF.

The chain employs TRBV7-9 and TRBJ1-3; D is unclear. The CDR3 is 12 amino acids. Trimming left V 5 bases short and J 3 bases short, with 5 bases between. Germline loops: CDR1 SEHNR, CDR2 FQNEAQ (reference sequence). DNA of the CDR3: TGTGCCAGCAGCCACGATGGAAACACCATATATTTT. Translating gives CASSHDGNTIYF. The full variable domain, completed using reference TRBV7-9 and TRBJ1-3, is DTGVSQNPRHKITKRGQNVTFRCDPISEHNRLYWYRQTLGQGPEFLTYFQNEAQLEKSRLLSDRFSAERPKGSFSTLEIQRTEQGDSAMYLCASSHDGNTIYFGEGSWLTVV.

The V call is TRBV11-3, the J call TRBJ2-7, with 10 bases identical to TRBD1. Germline loops: CDR1 SGHNT, CDR2 YENEEA. V dropped 5 bases and J dropped 2; count of bases not matched to a gene: 3. The CDR3 runs 14 residues. This chain's CDR3 is CASSLGTGAYEQYF. The DNA of the CDR3 is TGTGCCAGCAGCCTAGGGACAGGGGCCTACGAGCAGTACTTC.

The V and J genes are TRBV7-2 and TRBJ2-5; 9 bases agree with TRBD2. Trimming removed 6 bases from V and 5 bases from J; junction bases left unmatched: 7. The CDR3 consists of 14 residues. Looked up from germline, CDR1 is SGHTA and CDR2 is FQGNSA. The CDR3 sequence: CASSRGLAEETQYF. The CDR3 DNA sequence: TGTGCCAGCAGTCGGGGACTAGCAGAGGAGACCCAGTACTTC. Using reference TRBV7-2 and TRBJ2-5 for the parts outside the CDR3, the full variable domain is GAGVSQSPSNKVTEKGKDVELRCDPISGHTALYWYRQSLGQGLEFLIYFQGNSAPDKSGLPSDRFSAERTGGSVSTLTIQRTQQEDSAVYLCASSRGLAEETQYFGPGTRLLVL.

This chain uses TRBV6-5 with TRBJ1-4; 7 nucleotides match TRBD1. The ends lost 0 bases at V and 14 bases at J; junction bases unmatched: 9. Germline assignment: CDR1 MNHEY and CDR2 SVGAGI. The CDR3 consists of 14 residues. The chain's CDR3 is CASSYSFHRGNLFF. The DNA for the CDR3 is TGTGCCAGCAGTTACTCGTTCCACAGGGGAAACCTGTTTTTT.

This clone was seen once. The rearrangement links TRBV18 to TRBJ2-5, with no clear D. This CDR3 has 14 amino acids. V dropped 3 bases and J dropped 5 bases, with 13 bases sitting between them. Germline CDR1 KGHSH, CDR2 LQKENI. The CDR3 spells CASSPSGYVETQYF. DNA of the CDR3: TGTGCCAGCTCACCCTCCGGGTATGTGGAGACCCAGTACTTC.

A remark on this clone: The same CDR3 can be traced to other DNA sequences in this sample. The chain uses TRBV5-1 and TRBJ1-5; D uncertain. The CDR3 has 15 amino acids. CDR1 is SGHRS and CDR2 is YFSETQ in the germline V gene. Trimming took off 0 bases at V and 1 base at J, with 8 bases between the two ends. This chain's CDR3 is CASSLAGVSNQPQHF. Written as DNA, the CDR3 is TGCGCCAGCAGCTTGGCCGGGGTAAGCAATCAGCCCCAGCATTTT. Supplemented by reference TRBV5-1 and TRBJ1-5, the full variable domain reads KAGVTQTPRYLIKTRGQQVTLSCSPISGHRSVSWYQQTPGQGLQFLFEYFSETQRNKGNFPGRFSGRQFSNSRSEMNVSTLELGDSALYLCASSLAGVSNQPQHFGDGTRLSIL.

In nucleotides, the CDR3 is TGTGCCAGCAGCCCCCAGTCCAACGGGGGTTCACCCCTCCACTTT. It specifies CASSPQSNGGSPLHF. The chain employs TRBV9 and TRBJ1-6; a weak D match, TRBD1 (5 bases). In germline, CDR1 is SGDLS, CDR2 YYNGEE. The V end lost 4 bases, the J end lost 9 bases, and 17 bases lay between the germline ends. This CDR3 comprises 15 residues.

The CDR3 reads CASSLVGPTSGRVYEQYF. In DNA form, the CDR3 reads TGTGCCAGCAGCTTAGTAGGCCCGACTAGCGGGAGAGTTTACGAGCAGTACTTC. V usage is TRBV7-2 and J usage is TRBJ2-7; TRBD2 aligns across 12 bases. CDR3 length: 18 residues. V was pared by 1 base and J by 4 bases, with 11 bases of the junction left unmatched. Germline V lookup: CDR1 SGHTA, CDR2 FQGNSA.

The table lists this clone with a count of one. The DNA for the CDR3 is TGTGCCAGCAGGCTACAGAACACCGGGGAGCTGTTTTTT. It encodes CASRLQNTGELFF. This rearrangement joins TRBV27 to TRBJ2-2, with D uncertain. CDR3 length equals 13 residues. V lost 6 bases and J lost 1, with 6 bases in between. The germline CDR1 and CDR2 sequences are MNHEY and SMNVEV (reference sequence).

The chain links TRBV7-6 to TRBJ2-3; unclear D gene. Trimming took off 5 bases at V and 2 bases at J, with 5 bases between the two ends. There are 12 residues in the CDR3. The V gene's germline CDR1 is SGHVS and CDR2 FNYEAQ. CDR3 coding DNA: TGTGCCAGCAGCCTCTACACAGATACGCAGTATTTT. This gives the protein CASSLYTDTQYF.